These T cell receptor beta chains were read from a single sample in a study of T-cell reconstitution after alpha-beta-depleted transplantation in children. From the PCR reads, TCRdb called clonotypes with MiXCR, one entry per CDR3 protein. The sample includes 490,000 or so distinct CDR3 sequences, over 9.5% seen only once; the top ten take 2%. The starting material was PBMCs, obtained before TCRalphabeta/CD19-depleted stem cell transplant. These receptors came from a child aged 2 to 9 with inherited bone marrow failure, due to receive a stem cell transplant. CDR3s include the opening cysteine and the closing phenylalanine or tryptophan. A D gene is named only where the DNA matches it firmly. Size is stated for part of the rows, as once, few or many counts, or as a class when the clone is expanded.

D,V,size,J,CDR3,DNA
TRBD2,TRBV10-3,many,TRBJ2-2,CAIRDDPGLAGGTGELFF,TGTGCCATCAGGGATGATCCGGGACTAGCGGGGGGCACCGGGGAGCTGTTTTTT
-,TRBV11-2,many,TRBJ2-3,CASSLNSRLAPADTQYF,TGTGCCAGCAGCTTAAATTCTCGTCTAGCGCCTGCAGATACGCAGTATTTT
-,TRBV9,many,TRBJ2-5,CASSVGLSGETQYF,TGTGCCAGCAGCGTAGGTCTCTCGGGCGAGACCCAGTACTTC
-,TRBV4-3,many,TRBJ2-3,CASSQTGWDTQYF,TGCGCCAGCAGCCAAACAGGGTGGGATACGCAGTATTTT
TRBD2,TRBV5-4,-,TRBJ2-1,CASSFSGSRYNEQFF,TGTGCCAGCAGCTTTAGCGGGAGCAGGTACAATGAGCAGTTCTTC
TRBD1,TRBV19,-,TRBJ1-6,CASRTDRTYSPLHF,TGTGCCAGTAGAACGGACAGGACTTATTCACCCCTCCACTTT
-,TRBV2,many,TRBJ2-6,CASSAPGSGANVLTF,TGTGCCAGCAGCGCCCCAGGGTCTGGGGCCAACGTCCTGACTTTC
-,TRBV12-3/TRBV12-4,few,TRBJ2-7,CASSFLTGSSSYEQYF,TGTGCCAGCAGTTTCCTGACCGGCTCGAGTTCTTACGAGCAGTACTTC
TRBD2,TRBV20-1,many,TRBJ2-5,CSARKLGEGQETQYF,TGCAGTGCTAGGAAATTAGGGGAGGGCCAAGAGACCCAGTACTTC
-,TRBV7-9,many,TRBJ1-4,CASSLVGGGYEKLFF,TGTGCCAGCAGCTTAGTAGGAGGGGGATACGAAAAACTGTTTTTT
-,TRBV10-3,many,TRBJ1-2,CAISLQGDDYGYTF,TGTGCCATCAGCCTACAGGGTGACGACTATGGCTACACCTTC
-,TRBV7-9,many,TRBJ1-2,CASSHTGDDTGYTF,TGTGCCAGCAGCCACACAGGAGATGACACGGGCTACACCTTC
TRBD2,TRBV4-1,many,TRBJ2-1,CASSQGTSGSYNEQFF,TGCGCCAGCAGCCAGGGGACTAGCGGTTCCTACAATGAGCAGTTCTTC
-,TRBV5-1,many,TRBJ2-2,CASSSSVGSWAGELFF,TGCGCCAGCAGCTCAAGCGTTGGGAGTTGGGCCGGGGAGCTGTTTTTT
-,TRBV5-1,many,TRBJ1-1,CASSLDRARTEAFF,TGCGCCAGCAGCTTGGACAGGGCTCGCACTGAAGCTTTCTTT
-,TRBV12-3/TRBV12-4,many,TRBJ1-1,CASRISGRQNTEAFF,TGTGCCAGCAGGATATCGGGTAGACAGAACACTGAAGCTTTCTTT
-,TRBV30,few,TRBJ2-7,CAWSVGITSHEQYF,TGTGCCTGGAGTGTGGGGATCACATCCCACGAGCAGTACTTC
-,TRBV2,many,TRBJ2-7,CASSEAGPREQYF,TGTGCCAGCAGTGAAGCGGGCCCGAGGGAGCAGTACTTC
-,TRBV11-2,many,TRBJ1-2,CASSSGHYYGYTF,TGTGCCAGCAGCTCCGGACATTACTATGGCTACACCTTC
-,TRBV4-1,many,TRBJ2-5,CASSQRHQETQYF,TGCGCCAGCAGCCAACGACACCAAGAGACCCAGTACTTC
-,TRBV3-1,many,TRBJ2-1,CASSQAPPNEQFF,TGTGCCAGCAGCCAAGCCCCCCCGAATGAGCAGTTCTTC
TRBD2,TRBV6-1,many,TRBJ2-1,CASSDIMGGGYNEQFF,TGTGCCAGCAGTGATATAATGGGGGGGGGCTACAATGAGCAGTTCTTC
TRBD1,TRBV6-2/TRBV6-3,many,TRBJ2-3,CASSYSGTGVEGPYTDTQYF,TGTGCCAGCAGTTACTCCGGGACAGGGGTAGAAGGTCCCTACACAGATACGCAGTATTTT
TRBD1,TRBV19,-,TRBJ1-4,CASSMSPDREEKLFF,TGTGCCAGTAGTATGAGCCCGGACAGGGAGGAAAAACTGTTTTTT
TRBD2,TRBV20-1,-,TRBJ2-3,CSAIRTSGASDTQYF,TGCAGTGCTATTAGGACTAGCGGAGCTAGTGATACGCAGTATTTT
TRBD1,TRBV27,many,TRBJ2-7,CASSQTGENYEQYF,TGTGCCAGCAGTCAGACAGGGGAAAACTACGAGCAGTACTTC